The next 3 T cell receptor beta chains were all read from a single sample in a study of OX40 agonist ivuxolimab in advanced cancers. TCRdb keeps only in-frame clones here, not all; method: immunoSEQ multiplex PCR. This table holds nearly 65,000 clones, about 90% found once. The specimen was CD4+ or CD8+ T cells sorted from blood, collected in a trial of the OX40 agonist ivuxolimab. The receptors derive from an adult with an advanced solid tumor such as melanoma, head and neck, liver or kidney cancer.

The rearrangement uses TRBV6-1 and TRBJ2-4; 7 bases line up with TRBD1. CDR1 is MNHNS, CDR2 SASEGT, per germline. The trim removed 2 bases at V and 8 bases at J, leaving 12 bases unmatched. The CDR3 contains 16 residues. The CDR3 region is CASSEPGRGRRDIQYF. The CDR3 coding sequence is TGTGCCAGCAGTGAACCGGGAAGGGGGCGTAGAGACATTCAGTACTTC.

This sequence joins TRBV10-3 and TRBJ1-5; D might be TRBD1 (5 bases). V lost 0 bases, J lost 7 bases, and 10 bases lay in between. This CDR3 is 14 amino acids long. The germline V gene has CDR1 ENHRY and CDR2 SYGVKD. CDR3 loop: CAISESSGSQPQHF. The CDR3 DNA reads as TGTGCCATCAGTGAGTCGTCAGGGAGCCAGCCCCAGCATTTT.

V gene TRBV5-3 combines with J gene TRBJ2-7; no definite D call. TRBV5-3 is an open reading frame whose function is uncertain. V lost 3 bases to trimming and J lost 2 bases, with 18 bases between them. CDR3 size: 16 residues. CDR3 in amino acids: CARSSTLTDAAYEQYF. Here the CDR3 DNA reads TGTGCCAGAAGCTCCACCCTTACGGATGCGGCCTACGAGCAGTACTTC.